What follows are 22 T cell receptor beta chains derived from one specimen sequenced in a study of blood T cell repertoires in COVID-19. Here immunoSEQ multiplex PCR was the method, and the copy in TCRdb shows in-frame clones only, minus some. The sample carries some 530,000 clones, approximately 90% recorded once. The material sequenced was PBMCs or T cells enriched from blood (not recorded which). Receptors originate from a woman in her sixties or seventies who had recovered from COVID-19.

The rearrangement joins TRBV5-1 to TRBJ2-7; D may be TRBD2 (6 bases). V lost 7 bases and J lost 1, with 15 bases in between. The germline CDR1 and CDR2 sequences are SGHRS and YFSETQ. The CDR3 is made up of 14 amino acids. CDR3 protein: CASARGGGSYEQYV. In nucleotides, the CDR3 is TGCGCCAGCGCCCGGGGTGGGGGGTCCTACGAGCAGTACGTC.

The chain joins TRBV19 to TRBJ1-5; maybe TRBD1 (5 bases). There are 15 residues in the CDR3. V lost 6 bases and J lost 0, with 12 bases in between. Per the germline V gene, CDR1 is LNHDA and CDR2 is SQIVND (reference sequence). This CDR3 is CASSDSTLSNQPQHF. The CDR3 nucleotides are TGTGCCAGTAGCGACAGTACCCTTAGCAATCAGCCCCAGCATTTT.

The genes are TRBV27 and TRBJ2-2; 8 nucleotides line up with TRBD1. Per the germline V gene, CDR1 is MNHEY and CDR2 is SMNVEV (reference sequence). V trimming: 7 bases; J trimming: 1 base; junction bases outside the gene matches: 5. The CDR3 runs to 15 residues. This CDR3 reads CASNVDRVNTGELFF. The CDR3 bases are TGTGCCAGCAACGTGGACAGGGTGAACACCGGGGAGCTGTTTTTT.

V is TRBV3-1 (or the pseudogene TRBV3-2) and J is TRBJ2-4; possibly TRBD2 for D (6 bases). The CDR3 consists of 17 residues. Germline V gives CDR1 LGHDT, CDR2 YNNKEL (reference sequence). Trimming took 4 bases from V and 5 from J, leaving 21 bases between them. The CDR3 loop reads CASSPMRPRGSQNIQYF. The DNA of the CDR3 is TGTGCCAGCAGCCCTATGCGGCCACGGGGGAGCCAAAACATTCAGTACTTC.

For this clone: This sample includes further DNA sequences coding for the same CDR3. The chain couples TRBV2 to TRBJ2-7; weak D call: TRBD1 (6 bases). V gave up 1 base and J gave up 2 bases, with 12 bases separating them. Germline V lookup: CDR1 SNHLY, CDR2 FYNNEI. This CDR3 contains 15 residues. The CDR3 DNA reads as TGTGCCAGCAGTGAAGAAGGGGGTGGGCCCTACGAGCAGTACTTC. Residues: CASSEEGGGPYEQYF.

CDR3: CASSKYTDTQYF. DNA of the CDR3: TGTGCCAGCAGCAAATATACAGATACGCAGTATTTT. V gene TRBV7-2 combines with J gene TRBJ2-3; D is undetermined. The CDR3 length is 12 residues. Germline CDR1 reads SGHTA; CDR2 reads FQGNSA. V was pared by 5 bases and J by 3 bases, with 6 bases between.

This clone was recorded only once. This chain joins TRBV5-1 and TRBJ1-2, with 7 bases matching TRBD1. CDR3 length: 15 residues. Germline loops: CDR1 SGHRS, CDR2 YFSETQ. The V and J ends lost 4 bases and 4 bases, in that order; junction bases with no gene match: 10. The CDR3: CASSPAGTERYGYTF. The CDR3 nucleotides read TGCGCCAGCAGCCCCGCCGGGACAGAGCGCTATGGCTACACCTTC.

Of note for this clone: This specimen includes other DNA sequences encoding the same CDR3. The J gene is TRBJ1-4, the V gene TRBV28; maybe TRBD1 (5 bases). V gave up 1 base and J gave up 11 bases, with 8 bases separating them. The germline CDR1 and CDR2 sequences are MDHEN and SYDVKM. The CDR3 contains 12 residues. In DNA form, the CDR3 reads TGTGCCAGCAGTTTATCGGGGGAGAAACTGTTTTTT. Its protein is CASSLSGEKLFF. The variable domain in full, completed from reference TRBV28 and TRBJ1-4, reads DVKVTQSSRYLVKRTGEKVFLECVQDMDHENMFWYRQDPGLGLRLIYFSYDVKMKEKGDIPEGYSVSREKKERFSLILESASTNQTSMYLCASSLSGEKLFFGSGTQLSVL.

The rearrangement uses TRBV27 and TRBJ1-1; D not certain. Germline CDR1 and CDR2: MNHEY and SMNVEV (reference sequence). Trimming removed 6 bases at V and 5 bases at J, with 13 bases between. The CDR3 consists of 13 residues. This CDR3 reads CASSLARETEAFF. The DNA for the CDR3 is TGTGCCAGCAGCCTCGCCCGAGAGACTGAAGCTTTCTTT.

This chain joins TRBV19 and TRBJ2-3; no definite D call. CDR3 length equals 14 residues. Deletions cut 7 bases from V and 8 bases from J, with 19 bases between. The germline V gene encodes CDR1 LNHDA and CDR2 SQIVND (reference sequence). CDR3 sequence: CASKRSMAAGTQYF. CDR3 sequence (DNA): TGTGCCAGTAAACGTAGCATGGCTGCTGGTACGCAGTATTTT.

This chain joins TRBV27 and TRBJ2-1; D is undetermined. Trimming took off 6 bases at V and 6 bases at J, with 12 bases between the two ends. The CDR3 runs to 13 residues. Germline CDR1 is MNHEY and CDR2 is SMNVEV (reference sequence). CDR3 loop: CASSPLSGNEQFF. Written as DNA, the CDR3 is TGTGCCAGCAGCCCCCTGTCGGGCAATGAGCAGTTCTTC.

This chain uses TRBV5-5 with TRBJ2-7, with D possibly matching TRBD2 (6 bases). The germline V gene has CDR1 SGHKS and CDR2 YYEKEE (reference sequence). The CDR3 sequence is 15 residues long. V lost 1 base, J lost 2 bases, and 13 bases lay in between. CDR3 residues: CASSLRELGTYEQYV. The CDR3 DNA reads as TGTGCCAGCAGCTTGCGGGAGCTAGGGACCTACGAGCAGTACGTC.

The rearrangement uses TRBV5-1 and TRBJ1-2; D is possibly TRBD1 (5 bases). CDR1 and CDR2 from the germline V gene are SGHRS and YFSETQ. V was cut by 0 bases and J by 6 bases, with 12 bases left in between. The CDR3 spans 14 residues. The CDR3 bases are TGCGCCAGCAGCTTGGCCTTCGAAGGGGATGGCTACACCTTC. This encodes CASSLAFEGDGYTF.

The rearrangement uses TRBV5-1 and TRBJ1-6, with 7 bases fitting TRBD1. The CDR3 totals 14 residues. Germline CDR1 and CDR2: SGHRS and YFSETQ. V gave up 3 bases and J gave up 8 bases; unmatched junction bases: 5. The CDR3 bases are TGCGCCAGCAGCTGGACAGGTAGGGATTCACCCCTCCACTTT. Protein product: CASSWTGRDSPLHF.

CDR3 sequence reads: CASSLGGGLAPREQFF. The CDR3 nucleotides are TGTGCCAGCAGCTTAGGTGGGGGCCTCGCCCCTAGGGAGCAGTTCTTC. The chain carries TRBV7-8 and TRBJ2-1, with D perhaps matching TRBD1 (6 bases). Germline V gives CDR1 SGHVS, CDR2 FQNEAQ. V shed 1 base and J shed 10 bases, with 20 bases lying between them. The CDR3 extends over 16 amino acids.

The CDR3 DNA reads as TGTGCCAGCAGCCCTGGCAGTAACAATGAGCAGTTCTTC. Its protein product is CASSPGSNNEQFF. V is TRBV9 and J is TRBJ2-1; D is uncertain. The germline gives CDR1 SGDLS, CDR2 YYNGEE. The length of the CDR3 is 13 residues. Trimming removed 4 bases at V and 5 bases at J, with 10 bases between.

This clone was observed a few times. The chain joins TRBV6-5 to TRBJ1-3; 9 bases match TRBD1. Germline V gives CDR1 MNHEY, CDR2 SVGAGI. The CDR3 covers 14 residues. V lost 8 bases to trimming and J lost 0 bases; unmatched junction nucleotides: 2. CDR3 nucleotide sequence: TGTGCCAGCGGACAGGGGAGCTCTGGAAACACCATATATTTT. It encodes CASGQGSSGNTIYF.

The J gene is TRBJ2-1, the V gene TRBV3-1 (or the pseudogene TRBV3-2); TRBD2 matches 9 bases. In germline, CDR1 is LGHDT, CDR2 YNNKEL (reference sequence). V trimming: 5 bases; J trimming: 6 bases; junction bases outside the gene matches: 8. CDR3 size: 15 residues. The CDR3 nucleotides read TGTGCCAGCAGCACCTCAGCGGGGGGTTTCAATGAGCAGTTCTTC. Translating it yields CASSTSAGGFNEQFF.

This sequence joins TRBV6-5 and TRBJ2-7; 9 bases are shared with TRBD2. The CDR3 has 15 amino acids. In germline, CDR1 is MNHEY, CDR2 SVGAGI. The J segment lost 4 bases and the V segment lost 4 bases, leaving 8 bases of the junction unmatched. CDR3 sequence: CASSLKAGGRYEQYF. The CDR3 DNA reads TGTGCCAGCAGTTTAAAAGCGGGGGGCCGTTACGAGCAGTACTTC.

The genes are TRBV7-8 and TRBJ1-4; 8 bases match TRBD1. CDR1 and CDR2 from the germline V gene are SGHVS and FQNEAQ. Germline trimming cut 0 bases from V and 7 bases from J; bases unmatched to any gene: 4. The length of the CDR3 is 15 residues. CDR3: CASSLATGTGEKLFF. The CDR3 DNA sequence: TGTGCCAGCAGCTTAGCGACCGGGACAGGTGAAAAACTGTTTTTT.

V and J are TRBV2 and TRBJ2-3, with unresolved D. Germline-derived CDR1 and CDR2 are SNHLY and FYNNEI. CDR3 length: 14 residues. V lost 3 bases to trimming and J lost 2 bases, with 9 bases between them. The CDR3 DNA is TGTGCCAGCAGTGAGAGTAGTTTCACAGATACGCAGTATTTT. Encoded protein: CASSESSFTDTQYF. The entire variable domain, with the rest obtained from reference TRBV2 and TRBJ2-3, is as follows: EPEVTQTPSHQVTQMGQEVILRCVPISNHLYFYWYRQILGQKVEFLVSFYNNEISEKSEIFDDQFSVERPDGSNFTLKIRSTKLEDSAMYFCASSESSFTDTQYFGPGTRLTVL.

The chain recombines TRBV19 with TRBJ1-6, with 9 bases lining up with TRBD1. Germline assignment: CDR1 LNHDA and CDR2 SQIVND (reference sequence). The CDR3 contains 15 residues. The V and J ends lost 5 bases and 9 bases, in that order; junction bases with no gene match: 8. In DNA form, the CDR3 reads TGTGCCAGTAGTTCCCGGGACAGGGTATTTTCACCCCTCCACTTT. It specifies CASSSRDRVFSPLHF.